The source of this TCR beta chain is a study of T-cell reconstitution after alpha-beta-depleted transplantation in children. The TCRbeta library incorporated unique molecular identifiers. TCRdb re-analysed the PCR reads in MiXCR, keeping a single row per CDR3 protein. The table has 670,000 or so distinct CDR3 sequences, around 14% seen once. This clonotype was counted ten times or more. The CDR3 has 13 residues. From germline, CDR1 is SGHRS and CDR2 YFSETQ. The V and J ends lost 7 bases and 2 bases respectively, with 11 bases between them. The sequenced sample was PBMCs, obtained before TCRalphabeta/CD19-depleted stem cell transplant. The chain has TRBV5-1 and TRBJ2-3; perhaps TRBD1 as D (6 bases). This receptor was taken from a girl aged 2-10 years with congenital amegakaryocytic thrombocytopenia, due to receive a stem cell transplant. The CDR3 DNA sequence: TGCGCCAGCCGGACAGAGATCACAGATACGCAGTATTTT. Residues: CASRTEITDTQYF.